This T cell receptor (beta chain) appears in the sequencing data of a study of blood T cell repertoires in COVID-19. Only in-frame clones appear in the TCRdb table, and some are missing; sequencing was by immunoSEQ multiplex PCR. The sample contains about 230,000 clones, about 87% of which appear only once. Seattle cases were enrolled at active infection and followed longitudinally. CDR1 is MNHNY and CDR2 is SVGAGI in the germline V gene (reference sequence). The CDR3 is 14 residues long. V lost 4 bases to trimming and J lost 5 bases; unmatched junction nucleotides: 8. This sequence originates from a man between 25 and 39 years old with COVID-19, enrolled during active disease. The V and J genes are TRBV6-6 and TRBJ2-7; 7 nucleotides match TRBD1. Specimen: peripheral blood. The CDR3 here is CASSSPDRAHEQYF. In nucleotides, the CDR3 is TGTGCCAGCAGTTCACCCGACAGGGCCCACGAGCAGTACTTC.